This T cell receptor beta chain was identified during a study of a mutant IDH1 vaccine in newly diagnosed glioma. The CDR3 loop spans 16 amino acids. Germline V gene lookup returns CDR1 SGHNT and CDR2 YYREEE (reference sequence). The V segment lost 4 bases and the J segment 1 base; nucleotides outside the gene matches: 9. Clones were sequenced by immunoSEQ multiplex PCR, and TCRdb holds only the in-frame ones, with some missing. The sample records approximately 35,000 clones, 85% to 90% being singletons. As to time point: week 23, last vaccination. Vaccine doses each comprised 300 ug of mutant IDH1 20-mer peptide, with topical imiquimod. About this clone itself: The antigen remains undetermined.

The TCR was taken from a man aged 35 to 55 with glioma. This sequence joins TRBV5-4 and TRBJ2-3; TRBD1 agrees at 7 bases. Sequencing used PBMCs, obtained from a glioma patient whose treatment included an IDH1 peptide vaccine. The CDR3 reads CASSRDRARGTDTQYF. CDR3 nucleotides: TGTGCCAGCAGCCGTGACAGGGCGCGAGGCACAGATACGCAGTATTTT.